Below, 12 T cell receptor beta chains from the same sample are listed, as sequenced in a study of human thymus T cells. Libraries were prepared by immunoSEQ multiplex PCR; TCRdb keeps only in-frame clonotypes and omits some of them. This sample has under 150,000 clones; approximately 96% occur once, and the top ten carry less than 0.03%. Resections that were taken during corrective heart surgery supplied the thymus tissue. The sequencing sample was made of thymus tissue. These receptors were taken from a boy under two years old with a congenital heart defect but otherwise immunologically healthy.

The chain uses TRBV7-2 and TRBJ2-1, with D perhaps given as TRBD1 or TRBD2 (6 bases each). Trimming removed 1 base at V and 2 bases at J, with 12 bases between. The CDR3 sequence is 16 residues long. Germline CDR1 SGHTA, CDR2 FQGNSA. The CDR3 region has the DNA TGTGCCAGCAGCTTAGGTCGGGGGCCGACCTACAATGAGCAGTTCTTC. Its translation: CASSLGRGPTYNEQFF.

V and J are TRBV9 and TRBJ1-6, with D possibly matching TRBD1 (5 bases). In germline, CDR1 is SGDLS, CDR2 YYNGEE. V lost 1 base, J lost 7 bases, and 12 bases lay in between. The CDR3 runs to 15 residues. The CDR3 bases are TGTGCCAGCAGCGTAATAGGGGCCCGAAATTCACCCCTCCACTTT. Amino acids: CASSVIGARNSPLHF. Full variable domain (missing parts from reference TRBV9 and TRBJ1-6): DSGVTQTPKHLITATGQRVTLRCSPRSGDLSVYWYQQSLDQGLQFLIQYYNGEERAKGNILERFSAQQFPDLHSELNLSSLELGDSALYFCASSVIGARNSPLHFGNGTRLTVT.

This chain uses TRBV10-3 with TRBJ1-2; tentative D call: TRBD1 (6 bases). Trimming pared 1 base from V and 5 bases from J, leaving 8 bases between. Germline CDR1 ENHRY, CDR2 SYGVKD. This CDR3 has 13 residues. The DNA for the CDR3 is TGTGCCATCAGTGAGTGGGGGCTTTATGGCTACACCTTC. Translating it yields CAISEWGLYGYTF.

The chain carries TRBV7-8 and TRBJ2-2; possibly TRBD1 for D (7 bases). Germline V gives CDR1 SGHVS, CDR2 FQNEAQ. V dropped 2 bases and J dropped 3 bases, with 16 bases sitting between them. The CDR3 contains 17 residues. The CDR3 region is CASSLCGTDGDTGELFF. CDR3 bases: TGTGCCAGCAGCTTATGCGGGACAGACGGCGACACCGGGGAGCTGTTTTTT.

This sequence joins TRBV7-9 and TRBJ2-7; 7 bases align to TRBD2. The CDR3 length is 16 residues. Germline V gene sequence: CDR1 SEHNR, CDR2 FQNEAQ (reference sequence). Unmatched junction bases numbered 9, after V lost 3 bases and J lost 1 base. The CDR3 bases are TGTGCCAGCAGCTTCTTTCCTAGCGGTCCGTCCTACGAGCAGTACTTC. Translation gives CASSFFPSGPSYEQYF.

This chain joins TRBV7-8 and TRBJ1-3; D not certain. V lost 3 bases, J lost 3 bases, and 15 bases lay in between. Germline CDR1 and CDR2: SGHVS and FQNEAQ. CDR3 length: 16 residues. The CDR3 bases are TGTGCCAGCAGCTTTCCAGACCCGATGGGTGGAAACACCATATATTTT. Translated: CASSFPDPMGGNTIYF.

The rearrangement joins TRBV21-1 to TRBJ1-6; TRBD1, the D gene given by the table, was not confirmed from the DNA. TRBV21-1 is a listed pseudogene. The CDR3 has 16 residues. This CDR3 reads CASGRQGAPYNSPLHF. The CDR3 region has the DNA TGTGCCAGCGGCAGACAGGGGGCCCCCTATAATTCACCCCTCCACTTT.

The rearrangement joins TRBV7-2 to TRBJ2-3; D might be TRBD1 (5 bases). The germline CDR1 and CDR2 sequences are SGHTA and FQGNSA. The CDR3 consists of 14 residues. V lost 5 bases and J lost 4, with 13 bases in between. The CDR3 coding sequence is TGTGCCAGCAGCCGACAGAACAGTCCAGATACGCAGTATTTT. This codes for CASSRQNSPDTQYF.

V and J are TRBV27 and TRBJ1-5; D ambiguous. CDR1 MNHEY and CDR2 SMNVEV come from the germline V gene (reference sequence). The CDR3 consists of 13 residues. Trimming stripped 3 bases from V and 4 bases from J, with 7 bases between. This CDR3 is CASSFEENQPQHF. CDR3 bases: TGTGCCAGCAGTTTCGAGGAGAATCAGCCCCAGCATTTT.

J is TRBJ2-3 and V is TRBV15; 15 nucleotides agree with TRBD2. CDR1 is LNHNV, CDR2 YYDKDF, per germline (reference sequence). This CDR3 is 19 amino acids long. J lost 0 bases, V lost 3 bases, and 7 bases had no gene match. The CDR3 loop reads CATSRGTSGGTPSTDTQYF. The CDR3 DNA reads TGTGCCACCAGCAGGGGGACTAGCGGGGGGACGCCTAGCACAGATACGCAGTATTTT. The full variable domain, rest sourced from reference TRBV15 and TRBJ2-3, is DAMVIQNPRYQVTQFGKPVTLSCSQTLNHNVMYWYQQKSSQAPKLLFHYYDKDFNNEADTPDNFQSRRPNTSFCFLDIRSPGLGDTAMYLCATSRGTSGGTPSTDTQYFGPGTRLTVL.

The CDR3 reads CASSLAFYRGTGSLKGVFF. For the CDR3, the DNA is TGTGCCAGCAGCTTAGCGTTTTACCGAGGCACAGGCTCCCTTAAGGGAGTGTTTTTT. The chain carries TRBV7-8 and TRBJ1-4, with D perhaps matching TRBD1 (5 bases). Trimming removed 0 bases from V and 15 bases from J, with 32 bases in between. The CDR3 runs to 19 residues. Germline V gene sequence: CDR1 SGHVS, CDR2 FQNEAQ.

This clone appeared a few times. CDR3 coding DNA: TGTGCCAGCAGCTTAACCGGGGGGATAATCTACGAGCAGTACTTC. It codes for CASSLTGGIIYEQYF. The chain carries TRBV7-2 and TRBJ2-7, with 7 bases aligning to TRBD2. V lost 2 bases to trimming and J lost 3 bases; unmatched junction nucleotides: 7. The CDR3 spans 15 residues. CDR1 is SGHTA, CDR2 FQGNSA, per germline.